The entry below gives a single T cell receptor (beta chain) sequence along with its context. The antigen remains undetermined. This sample was included in a study of response to subunit inactivated influenza vaccine. One entry per CDR3 protein, called by TCRdb with MiXCR from the RT-PCR reads. The sample holds around 790,000 distinct CDR3 sequences; 21% are singletons and the top ten take roughly a tenth. Regarding the study as a whole: It was the authors' suggestion that each seasonal influenza vaccination recruits few new T cells.

This CDR3 comprises 14 residues. Sequencing used PBMCs from blood, obtained 5 days after vaccination. The clonotype originates from a man aged 50-59 years who received an inactivated influenza vaccine. This rearrangement joins TRBV12-2 to TRBJ2-1; the table's D call of TRBD1 was not tested on the DNA. TRBV12-2 is described as a pseudogene. CDR3 amino acids: CASRARDLYNEQFF. The CDR3 nucleotides read TGTGCAAGTCGTGCCCGGGACCTTTACAATGAGCAGTTCTTC.